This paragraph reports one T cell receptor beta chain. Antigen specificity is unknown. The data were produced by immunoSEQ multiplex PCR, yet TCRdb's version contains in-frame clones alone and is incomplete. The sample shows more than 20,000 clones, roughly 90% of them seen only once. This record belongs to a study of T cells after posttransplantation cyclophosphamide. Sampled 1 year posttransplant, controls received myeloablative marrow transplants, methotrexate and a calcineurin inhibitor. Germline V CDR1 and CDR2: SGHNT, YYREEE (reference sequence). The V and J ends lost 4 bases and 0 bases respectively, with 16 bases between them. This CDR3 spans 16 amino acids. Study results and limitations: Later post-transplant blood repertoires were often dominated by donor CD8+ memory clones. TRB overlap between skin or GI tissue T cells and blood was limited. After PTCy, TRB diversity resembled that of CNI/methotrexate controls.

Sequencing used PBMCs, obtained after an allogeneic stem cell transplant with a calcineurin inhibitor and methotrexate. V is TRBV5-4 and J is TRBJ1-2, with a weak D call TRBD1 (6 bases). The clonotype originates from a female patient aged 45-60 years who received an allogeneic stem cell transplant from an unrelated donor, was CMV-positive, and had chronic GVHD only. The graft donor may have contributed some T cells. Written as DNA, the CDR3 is TGTGCCAGCAGCCATCGTCCTGGACAGACTAACTATGGCTACACCTTC. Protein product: CASSHRPGQTNYGYTF.